This T cell receptor beta chain was found in a study of patients and donors after allogeneic stem cell transplantation. Germline V CDR1 and CDR2: LGHNA, YSLEER. V gave up 2 bases and J gave up 6 bases, with 15 bases separating them. The CDR3 sequence is 15 residues long. TCRdb reprocessed the RT-PCR reads via MiXCR and lists one record per CDR3 protein. The data show about a million distinct CDR3 sequences, roughly 18% seen once. The specimen sequenced was blood, either unsorted or a sorted T cell fraction (not recorded which). V and J are TRBV4-3 and TRBJ2-3; TRBD2 is a possible D gene (7 bases). This TCR derives from a human donor who was either an allogeneic HSCT recipient or a stem cell or donor lymphocyte infusion donor (not recorded which). It is not recorded whose cells these are; they may come from a transplant donor. The CDR3 spells CASSQSGGAGDTQYF. Written as DNA, the CDR3 is TGCGCCAGCAGCCAAAGTGGGGGGGCCGGGGATACGCAGTATTTT.